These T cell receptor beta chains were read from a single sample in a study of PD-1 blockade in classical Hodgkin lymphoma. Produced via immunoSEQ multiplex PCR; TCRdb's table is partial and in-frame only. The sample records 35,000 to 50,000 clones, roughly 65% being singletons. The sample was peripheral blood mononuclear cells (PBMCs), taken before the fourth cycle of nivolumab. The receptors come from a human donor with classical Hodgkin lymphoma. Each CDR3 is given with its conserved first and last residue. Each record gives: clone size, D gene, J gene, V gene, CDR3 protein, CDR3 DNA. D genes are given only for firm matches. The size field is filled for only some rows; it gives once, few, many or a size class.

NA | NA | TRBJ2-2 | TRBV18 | CASSPSENTGELFF | TGTGCCAGCTCACCTTCAGAAAACACCGGGGAGCTGTTTTTT
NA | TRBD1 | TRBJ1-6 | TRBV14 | CASSPLQGANSPLHF | TGTGCCAGCAGTCCGTTACAGGGGGCGAATTCACCCCTCCACTTT
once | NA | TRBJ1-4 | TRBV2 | CASSEAARDEKLFF | TGTGCCAGCAGTGAAGCGGCCAGGGATGAAAAACTGTTTTTT
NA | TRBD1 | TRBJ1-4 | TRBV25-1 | CASSVGNRGPSNEKLFF | TGTGCCAGCAGTGTGGGGAACAGGGGGCCATCTAATGAAAAACTGTTTTTT
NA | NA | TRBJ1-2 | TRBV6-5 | CASSRGGFGMDYTF | TGTGCCAGCAGTAGGGGGGGCTTCGGAATGGACTACACCTTC
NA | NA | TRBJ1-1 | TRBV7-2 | CASVLYTEAFF | TGTGCCAGCGTCTTGTACACTGAAGCTTTCTTT
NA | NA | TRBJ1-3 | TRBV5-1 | CASRQEGYSGNTIYF | TGCGCCAGCAGGCAGGAAGGGTACTCTGGAAACACCATATATTTT
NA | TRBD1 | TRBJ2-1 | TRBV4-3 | CASSEQGAWEQFF | TGCGCCAGCAGCGAACAGGGGGCGTGGGAGCAGTTCTTC
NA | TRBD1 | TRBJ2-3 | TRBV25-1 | CASSAGTGRTDTQYF | TGTGCCAGCAGTGCGGGGACAGGGCGCACAGATACGCAGTATTTT
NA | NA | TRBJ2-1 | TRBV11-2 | CASSQLGGPSYNEQFF | TGTGCCAGCAGCCAACTCGGGGGCCCAAGTTACAATGAGCAGTTCTTC
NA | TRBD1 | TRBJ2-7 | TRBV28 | CASSFAGTGAYEQYF | TGTGCCAGCAGTTTTGCCGGGACAGGGGCCTACGAGCAGTACTTC
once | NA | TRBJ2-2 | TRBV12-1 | CASSFAEGTSGGKNTGELFF | NA
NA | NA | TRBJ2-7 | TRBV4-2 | CASSQDGDSSGEQYF | TGTGCCAGCAGCCAAGATGGCGACAGCTCGGGGGAGCAGTACTTC
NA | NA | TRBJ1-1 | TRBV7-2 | CASSFSGGVNTEAFF | TGTGCCAGCAGCTTTTCGGGCGGCGTGAACACTGAAGCTTTCTTT
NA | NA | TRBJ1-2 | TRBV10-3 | CAISEGTGINYGYTF | TGTGCCATCAGTGAGGGAACAGGGATCAACTATGGCTACACCTTC
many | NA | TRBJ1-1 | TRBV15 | CATRQQREAFF | TGTGCCACCAGACAGCAACGGGAAGCTTTCTTT
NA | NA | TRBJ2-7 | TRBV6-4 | CASSEVEADPYF | TGTGCCAGCAGTGAAGTCGAGGCAGATCCGTACTTC
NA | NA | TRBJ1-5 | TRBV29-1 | CSAISSLGQPQHF | TGCAGCGCGATTTCCAGCTTAGGGCAGCCCCAGCATTTT
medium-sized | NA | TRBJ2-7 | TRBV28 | CASSALGYEQYF | TGTGCCAGCAGCGCCCTAGGATACGAGCAGTACTTC
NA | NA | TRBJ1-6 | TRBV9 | CASSPSGTISPLHF | TGTGCCAGCAGCCCATCCGGGACTATTTCACCCCTCCACTTT
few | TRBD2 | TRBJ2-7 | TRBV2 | CASSGEGGPYEQYF | TGTGCCAGCAGTGGGGAGGGCGGTCCCTACGAGCAGTACTTC
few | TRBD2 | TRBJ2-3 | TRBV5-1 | CASLAGGPADTQYF | TGCGCCAGCCTAGCGGGAGGGCCCGCAGATACGCAGTATTTT
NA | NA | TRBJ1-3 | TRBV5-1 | CASSLNTEGRNTIYF | TGCGCCAGCAGCCTAAACACCGAGGGGAGAAACACCATATATTTT
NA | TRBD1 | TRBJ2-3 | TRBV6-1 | CASSVLTGGRDTQYF | TGTGCCAGCAGTGTCTTGACAGGGGGCCGGGATACGCAGTATTTT
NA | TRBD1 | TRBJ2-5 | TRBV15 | CATSTETGVGETQYF | TGTGCCACCAGCACGGAAACAGGGGTCGGGGAGACCCAGTACTTC
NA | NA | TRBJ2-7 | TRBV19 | CATLQGGKQYF | TGTGCCACCCTGCAGGGAGGCAAGCAGTACTTC
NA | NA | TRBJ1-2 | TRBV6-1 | CASRQEVYGYTF | TGTGCCAGCAGGCAGGAGGTCTATGGCTACACCTTC
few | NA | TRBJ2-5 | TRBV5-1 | CASSLGVGVTGETQYF | TGCGCCAGCAGCTTGGGAGTGGGCGTGACGGGGGAGACCCAGTACTTC
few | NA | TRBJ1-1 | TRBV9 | CASSVEGIGGTEAFF | TGTGCCAGCAGCGTAGAGGGGATTGGGGGCACTGAAGCTTTCTTT
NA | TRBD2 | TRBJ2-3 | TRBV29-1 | CSVAGGTTDTQYF | TGCAGCGTAGCGGGGGGAACCACAGATACGCAGTATTTT
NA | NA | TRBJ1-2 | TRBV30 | CAWSAARNYGYTF | TGTGCCTGGAGTGCCGCCCGCAACTATGGCTACACCTTC
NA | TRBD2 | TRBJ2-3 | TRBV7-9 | CASSSHGTSGPDTQYF | TGTGCCAGCAGCTCCCACGGGACTAGCGGTCCAGATACGCAGTATTTT
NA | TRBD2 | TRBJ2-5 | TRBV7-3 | CASSLTGLAGVETQYF | TGTGCCAGCAGCTTAACCGGACTAGCGGGAGTCGAGACCCAGTACTTC
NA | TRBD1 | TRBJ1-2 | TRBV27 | CASSLQGARSYGYTF | TGTGCCAGCAGTTTACAGGGGGCGCGGAGCTATGGCTACACCTTC
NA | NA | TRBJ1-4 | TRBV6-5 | CASSYEGEKLFF | TGTGCCAGCAGTTACGAAGGTGAAAAACTGTTTTTT
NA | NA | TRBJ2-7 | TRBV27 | CASSGYEQYF | TGTGCCAGCAGTGGCTACGAGCAGTACTTC
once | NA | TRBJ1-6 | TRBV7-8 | CASSFTGNSPLHF | TGTGCCAGCAGCTTCACGGGGAATTCACCCCTCCACTTT
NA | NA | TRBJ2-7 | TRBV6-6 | CASSYSEENTYEQYF | TGTGCCAGCAGTTACTCCGAGGAGAACACCTACGAGCAGTACTTC
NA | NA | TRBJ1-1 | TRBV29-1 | CSARPLNTEAFF | TGCAGCGCCAGACCTTTGAACACTGAAGCTTTCTTT
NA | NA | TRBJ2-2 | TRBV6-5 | CASVEPRTGELFF | TGTGCCAGCGTGGAGCCCAGGACCGGGGAGCTGTTTTTT
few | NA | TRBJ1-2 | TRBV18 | CASSPPQGFDYGYTF | TGTGCCAGCTCACCCCCTCAGGGTTTCGACTATGGCTACACCTTC
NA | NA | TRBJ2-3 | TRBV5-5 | CASSTVPSGTDTQYF | TGTGCCAGCAGCACGGTTCCATCTGGCACAGATACGCAGTATTTT
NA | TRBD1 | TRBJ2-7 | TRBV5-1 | CASSWTGPSYEQYF | TGCGCCAGCAGCTGGACAGGTCCCTCCTACGAGCAGTACTTC
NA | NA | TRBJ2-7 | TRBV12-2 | CASRLAEGARTSDEQYF | TGTGCAAGTCGCTTAGCGGAGGGGGCTAGGACTAGCGACGAGCAGTACTTC
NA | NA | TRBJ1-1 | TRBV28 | CASRRAGWESTEAFF | TGTGCCAGCAGACGCGCCGGTTGGGAATCCACTGAAGCTTTCTTT
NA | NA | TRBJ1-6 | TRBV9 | CASSGDRLYNSPLHF | TGTGCCAGCAGCGGAGACAGGCTTTATAATTCACCCCTCCACTTT
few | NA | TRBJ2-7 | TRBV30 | CAWSWGYEQYF | TGTGCCTGGAGCTGGGGTTACGAGCAGTACTTC
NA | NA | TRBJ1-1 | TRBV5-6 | CASSLDRNTEAFF | TGTGCCAGCAGTCTGGACAGGAACACTGAAGCTTTCTTT
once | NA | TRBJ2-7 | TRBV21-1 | CASSRGQGARVSYEQYF | TGTGCCAGCAGCAGAGGACAGGGAGCAAGGGTCTCCTACGAGCAGTACTTC
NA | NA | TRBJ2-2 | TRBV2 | CASSEFVTGELFF | TGTGCCAGCAGTGAATTTGTCACCGGGGAGCTGTTTTTT
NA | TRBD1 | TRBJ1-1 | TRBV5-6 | CASSYGQGDTEAFF | TGTGCCAGCAGCTACGGACAGGGGGACACTGAAGCTTTCTTT
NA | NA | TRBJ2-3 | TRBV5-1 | CASSFDSSTDTQYF | TGCGCCAGCAGCTTCGACAGTAGCACAGATACGCAGTATTTT
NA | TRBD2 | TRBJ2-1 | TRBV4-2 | CASSQAMIIAGSANEQFF | TGTGCCAGCAGCCAAGCGATGATAATAGCGGGTTCGGCCAATGAGCAGTTCTTC
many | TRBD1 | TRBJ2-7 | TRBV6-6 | CASSRTGGSNEQYF | TGTGCCAGCAGTCGGACAGGGGGCTCCAACGAGCAGTACTTC
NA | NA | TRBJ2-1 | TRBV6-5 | CASSGGRFNEQFF | TGTGCCAGCAGTGGCGGTCGGTTCAATGAGCAGTTCTTC
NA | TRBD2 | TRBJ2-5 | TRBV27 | CASRLAGELETQYF | TGTGCCTCTCGCCTGGCGGGAGAGTTAGAGACCCAGTACTTC
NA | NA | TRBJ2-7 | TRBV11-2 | CASSVRGPLDEQYF | TGTGCCAGCAGCGTGAGGGGCCCCCTGGACGAGCAGTACTTC
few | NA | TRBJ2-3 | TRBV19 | CASSAGPPDTQYF | TGTGCCAGTAGTGCCGGCCCCCCCGATACGCAGTATTTT
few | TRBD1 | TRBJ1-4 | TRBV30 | CAWSDGQGLFEKLFF | TGTGCCTGGAGCGACGGACAGGGGCTTTTTGAAAAACTGTTTTTT